This is a list of T cell receptor beta chains from one sample in a study of T cell responses to AZD1222 COVID-19 vaccine. Produced via immunoSEQ multiplex PCR; TCRdb's table is partial and in-frame only. The table records 95,000 to 150,000 clones, around 89% of them present only once. The sample consisted of peripheral blood, taken on day 0 of MenACWY control vaccination. These receptors were obtained from an adult in good health. The CDR3 runs from the conserved cysteine through the conserved F or W. A D gene is named only where the DNA matches it firmly. Size is omitted from some rows. Given values are once, few, many or a class for expanded clones.

d_call j_call clone_size v_call cdr3_nt cdr3_aa
TRBD2 TRBJ2-5 . TRBV11-3 TGTGCCAGCAGCCTCCAGAAGTACCGGACTAGCGCACAAGAGACCCAGTACTTC CASSLQKYRTSAQETQYF
. TRBJ1-1 . TRBV19 TGTGCCAGTAGTATAGACGTCCCGTACACTGAAGCTTTCTTT CASSIDVPYTEAFF
. TRBJ1-6 . TRBV10-2 TGCGCCACCGATCAGGGTGCCTCGAGTTCACCCCTCCACTTT CATDQGASSSPLHF
TRBD2 TRBJ2-5 . TRBV7-2 TGTGCCAGCAGCTTAACCGGACTAGCGGGGCTCGGGGAGACCCAGTACTTC CASSLTGLAGLGETQYF
TRBD1 TRBJ2-7 . TRBV12-3/TRBV12-4 TGTGCCAGCCGGGACAGCGCCTACGAGCAGTACTTC CASRDSAYEQYF
TRBD1 TRBJ2-7 . TRBV6-5 TGTGCCAGCAGTTCCGGGACAGCGACGGACGAGCAGTACTTC CASSSGTATDEQYF
TRBD1 TRBJ1-4 . TRBV27 TGTGCCAGCAGTCCGGGACAGTATAATGAAAAACTGTTTTTT CASSPGQYNEKLFF
. TRBJ1-3 . TRBV15 TGTGCCACCAGGTCGCCGGGCTCTGGAAACACCATATATTTT CATRSPGSGNTIYF
. TRBJ2-7 . TRBV5-1 TGCGCCAGCAGAACCGGGACCGTCAGCTCCTACGAGCAGTACTTC CASRTGTVSSYEQYF
. TRBJ1-1 . TRBV11-3 TGTGCCAGCAGCACAAGAATGAACACTGAAGCTTTCTTT CASSTRMNTEAFF
. TRBJ2-7 . TRBV18 TGTGCCAGCTCACCACTGATCCCTAGCAGCTCCTACGAGCAGTACTTC CASSPLIPSSSYEQYF
. TRBJ2-5 . TRBV4-1 TGCGCCAGCAGCCAGGACGTCGGCAGTCAAGAGACCCAGTACTTC CASSQDVGSQETQYF
TRBD2 TRBJ2-4 . TRBV3-1/TRBV3-2 TGTGCCAGCAGCCAAGGACTAGCGGGAGGGCCCCCCAAAAACATTCAGTACTTC CASSQGLAGGPPKNIQYF
. TRBJ1-4 . TRBV29-1 TGCAGCGCAAGCATCAGGGGAGGTAACGAAAAACTGTTTTTT CSASIRGGNEKLFF
TRBD2 TRBJ2-5 . TRBV6-5 TGTGCCAGCAGTTACTTAGGAGCGGGACGAGGGGAGACCCAGTACTTC CASSYLGAGRGETQYF
. TRBJ2-3 . TRBV24-1 TGTGCCACCAGTGATTCCGGGTTGGCAGATACGCAGTATTTT CATSDSGLADTQYF
. TRBJ2-5 . TRBV5-1 TGCGCCAGCAGCTGGGTCTCGGGACTCGTCCAAGAGACCCAGTACTTC CASSWVSGLVQETQYF
. TRBJ1-1 . TRBV4-1 TGCGCCAGCAGCCGCACATCGCCGCGACAGCAGAACACTGAAGCTTTCTTT CASSRTSPRQQNTEAFF
. TRBJ2-3 . TRBV27 TGTGCCAGCAGAATATTGCCAGGCGGTCCAGGGACAGATACGCAGTATTTT CASRILPGGPGTDTQYF
TRBD1 TRBJ1-3 . TRBV30 TGTGCCTGGAGTATAGGGACAGCTGGAAACACCATATATTTT CAWSIGTAGNTIYF
TRBD1 TRBJ2-7 . TRBV30 TGTGCCTGGGGACAGGGTACCTACGAGCAGTACTTC CAWGQGTYEQYF
. TRBJ2-2 . TRBV5-1 TGCGCCAGCACCCCCCCAGGTCTCGCGAACACCGGGGAGCTGTTTTTT CASTPPGLANTGELFF
. TRBJ2-7 . TRBV29-1 TGCAGCGTTGAAGTTATCCACGAGCAGTACTTC CSVEVIHEQYF
. TRBJ2-2 . TRBV6-2/TRBV6-3 TGTGCCAGCAGTAACGATCCAGGAACCGGGGAGCTGTTTTTT CASSNDPGTGELFF
. TRBJ1-6 . TRBV9 TGTGCCAGCAGCGTAGATGGGGGGCCGGGCAATTCACCCCTCCACTTT CASSVDGGPGNSPLHF
TRBD1 TRBJ1-2 few TRBV18 TGTGCCAGCTCACCAGGGACAGGGGGCTATTATGGCTACACCTTC CASSPGTGGYYGYTF
. TRBJ1-1 . TRBV9 TGTGCCAGCAGCGTCACGACGGCGGGGATCACTGAAGCTTTCTTT CASSVTTAGITEAFF
TRBD1 TRBJ2-7 . TRBV11-2 TGTGCCAGCAGCGCCGACAGGGGAGGCTACGAGCAGTACTTC CASSADRGGYEQYF
TRBD1 TRBJ1-2 few TRBV24-1 TGTGCCACCAGTGGTTCAGGACAGGAGAACTATGGCTACACCTTC CATSGSGQENYGYTF
. TRBJ1-1 . TRBV11-2 TGTGCCAGCAGCTTATCGGGGGGTCACACTGAAGCTTTCTTT CASSLSGGHTEAFF
. TRBJ2-1 . TRBV19 TGTGCCAGCGCCCCAGGGTCTGGTTACAATGAGCAGTTCTTC CASAPGSGYNEQFF
TRBD2 TRBJ2-7 . TRBV28 TGTGCCAGCAGCAGAGGGACTAGCGGCTCCTACGAGCAGTACTTC CASSRGTSGSYEQYF
. TRBJ1-2 . TRBV5-1 TGCGCCAGCAGCTTAACAGGGCATCTTGAGGGCTACACCTTC CASSLTGHLEGYTF
. TRBJ1-2 once TRBV9 TGTGCCAGCAGCGTAGACAGACTAAGTAACTATGGCTACACCTTC CASSVDRLSNYGYTF
. TRBJ1-1 once TRBV6-4 TGTGCCAGCAGTGACGGGGGCGAGAACACTGAAGCTTTCTTT CASSDGGENTEAFF
TRBD2 TRBJ2-3 . TRBV4-3 TGCGCCAGCAGCCAAGATTCGGGGGGAGTCGGCACAGATACGCAGTATTTT CASSQDSGGVGTDTQYF
TRBD2 TRBJ2-1 . TRBV5-1 TGCGCCAGCAGCTTCGATCTAGCGGCAGCAAACTACAATGAGCAGTTCTTC CASSFDLAAANYNEQFF
TRBD1 TRBJ2-1 . TRBV5-1 TGCGCCAGCAGCATAGGACAGGCGCTACGCTACAATGAGCAGTTCTTC CASSIGQALRYNEQFF
. TRBJ1-2 . TRBV10-3 TGTGCCATCAGTACCATTGAACGATCTGGCTACACCTTC CAISTIERSGYTF
. TRBJ1-4 . TRBV30 TGTGCCTGGAGTGCTGGGGGCAGTAATGAAAAACTGTTTTTT CAWSAGGSNEKLFF
. TRBJ2-7 . TRBV9 TGTGCCAGCAGCGTAGGGGGTGGGGAGCAGTACTTC CASSVGGGEQYF
. TRBJ2-2 . TRBV7-2 TGTGCCAGCAGCGGGGGTCCGAACACCGGGGAGCTGTTTTTT CASSGGPNTGELFF
. TRBJ1-1 . TRBV5-1 TGCGCCAGCAGCTTCCAGGCCATGAACACTGAAGCTTTCTTT CASSFQAMNTEAFF
TRBD1 TRBJ1-3 . TRBV6-5 TGTGCCAGCAGGGGACAGAACGAAGGTAGCACCATATATTTT CASRGQNEGSTIYF
. TRBJ1-1 . TRBV29-1 TGCAGCGTCAGCATCTCACGGGACACTGAAGCTTTCTTT CSVSISRDTEAFF
TRBD1 TRBJ1-4 . TRBV7-6 TGTGCCAGCAGCTCACAGGGGTCAACTAATGAAAAACTGTTTTTT CASSSQGSTNEKLFF
. TRBJ1-2 . TRBV2 TGTGCCAGCAGTGAAGGTATACAAGGGATTCCTTATGGCTACACCTTC CASSEGIQGIPYGYTF
. TRBJ2-7 . TRBV15 TGTGCCTCCCAGGAGGGGCAAAGTCTTTACGAGCAGTACTTC CASQEGQSLYEQYF
. TRBJ1-2 . TRBV7-3 TGTGCCAGCAGCTTAGGGCCGGGGGCGGTCTATGGCTACACCTTC CASSLGPGAVYGYTF
TRBD1 TRBJ1-2 . TRBV6-5 TGTGCCAGCAGTTTACGACAGGGATCGTATGGCTACACCTTC CASSLRQGSYGYTF
. TRBJ2-3 . TRBV6-4 TGTGCCAGCAGAGCCGGGACGACGGGAGATACGCAGTATTTT CASRAGTTGDTQYF
. TRBJ2-7 . TRBV6-5 TGTGCCAGCAGTTACTCCCGAGCAACCTACGAGCAGTACTTC CASSYSRATYEQYF
. TRBJ2-7 few TRBV11-3 TGTGCCAGCAGCTTAGTTCGGGCCGGAGCTTACGAGCAGTACTTC CASSLVRAGAYEQYF
TRBD1 TRBJ1-2 few TRBV12-3/TRBV12-4 TGTGCCAGCAGCCCACAGGGGAATGGCTACACCTTC CASSPQGNGYTF
. TRBJ1-1 . TRBV19 TGTGCCAGTAGTATCACCCATGCCTCGCCGCAGACCAACACTGAAGCTTTCTTT CASSITHASPQTNTEAFF